The 13 T cell receptor beta chains presented below share a single source sample, sequenced in a study of blood T cell repertoires in COVID-19. Libraries were prepared by immunoSEQ multiplex PCR; TCRdb keeps only in-frame clonotypes and omits some of them. The sample has under 300,000 clones; around four fifths are singletons. Sequencing used peripheral blood. All receptors derive from a man aged 55 to 70 who had recovered from COVID-19.

The rearrangement joins TRBV5-1 to TRBJ2-5; TRBD2 aligns across 7 bases. V shed 5 bases, J shed 5 bases, and the junction held 9 bases outside the gene matches. This CDR3 has 14 amino acids. The V gene's germline CDR1 is SGHRS and CDR2 YFSETQ. CDR3 nucleotides: TGCGCCAGCAGTTCTAGCGGATCGGGGGAGACCCAGTACTTC. Encoded protein: CASSSSGSGETQYF.

The chain links TRBV28 to TRBJ2-3; tentatively, D is TRBD1 (5 bases). V shed 6 bases and J shed 2 bases, with 15 bases lying between them. Looked up from germline, CDR1 is MDHEN and CDR2 is SYDVKM. The CDR3 contains 15 residues. The CDR3 is CASSPRQRITDTQYF. In nucleotides, the CDR3 is TGTGCCAGCAGCCCAAGACAGAGGATCACAGATACGCAGTATTTT.

The V and J genes are TRBV19 and TRBJ1-1; TRBD1 agrees at 9 bases. V lost 0 bases and J lost 4; bases outside the gene matches: 3. The CDR3 totals 15 residues. Germline CDR1 reads LNHDA; CDR2 reads SQIVND (reference sequence). CDR3 loop: CASSIEGTGSTEAFF. CDR3 DNA: TGTGCCAGTAGTATAGAGGGGACAGGGAGCACTGAAGCTTTCTTT.

The chain combines TRBV2 with TRBJ2-5; 9 bases agree with TRBD1. Germline CDR1 SNHLY, CDR2 FYNNEI. The CDR3 has 15 residues. After removal of 5 bases from V and 1 base from J, the junction contained 5 bases not matched to a gene. In DNA form, the CDR3 reads TGTGCCAGCAGTTCGGACAGGGGCCCCCAAGAGACCCAGTACTTC. Protein product: CASSSDRGPQETQYF. Complete variable domain (other parts from reference TRBV2 and TRBJ2-5): EPEVTQTPSHQVTQMGQEVILRCVPISNHLYFYWYRQILGQKVEFLVSFYNNEISEKSEIFDDQFSVERPDGSNFTLKIRSTKLEDSAMYFCASSSDRGPQETQYFGPGTRLLVL.

The chain is built from TRBV18 and TRBJ2-6, with D possibly TRBD2 on 5 matching bases. Germline-derived CDR1 and CDR2 are KGHSH and LQKENI. The CDR3 extends over 16 amino acids. The V end was cut by 4 bases, the J end by 0 bases, with 10 bases between. CDR3 sequence (DNA): TGTGCCAGCTCACGGGAGATGAGCTCTGGGGCCAACGTCCTGACTTTC. Protein: CASSREMSSGANVLTF.

The rearrangement joins TRBV27 to TRBJ2-1, with TRBD2 matching 11 bases. CDR1 MNHEY and CDR2 SMNVEV come from the germline V gene (reference sequence). This CDR3 has 16 residues. V gave up 5 bases and J gave up 3 bases; unmatched junction bases: 6. In DNA form, the CDR3 reads TGTGCCAGCAGTGATAGACTAGCGGGATTCTACAATGAGCAGTTCTTC. The encoded protein is CASSDRLAGFYNEQFF.

The rearrangement joins TRBV6-5 to TRBJ2-2; tentative D call: TRBD1 (5 bases). The CDR3 is 15 amino acids. V was pared by 5 bases and J by 0 bases, with 10 bases between. The germline V gene encodes CDR1 MNHEY and CDR2 SVGAGI. Here the CDR3 reads CASSKRQPNTGELFF. The CDR3, as DNA: TGTGCCAGCAGTAAAAGACAGCCGAACACCGGGGAGCTGTTTTTT.

The chain joins TRBV6-1 to TRBJ1-2; D may be TRBD1 (5 bases). The CDR3 is 14 residues long. Trimming pared 0 bases from V and 8 bases from J, leaving 13 bases between. Germline CDR1 is MNHNS and CDR2 is SASEGT. The CDR3 DNA is TGTGCCAGCAGTGAAGCGCAGGGCAAGGACGGCTACACCTTC. This codes for CASSEAQGKDGYTF.

CDR3: CASSYSSGWAQHF. The CDR3 bases are TGTGCCAGCAGTTACTCTTCGGGATGGGCCCAGCATTTT. The chain links TRBV6-5 to TRBJ1-5; D gene unclear. Germline loops: CDR1 MNHEY, CDR2 SVGAGI. The V end was cut by 0 bases, the J end by 11 bases, with 11 bases between. The CDR3 consists of 13 residues.

The chain uses TRBV6-5 and TRBJ2-7; 8 bases align to TRBD1. Germline values: CDR1 MNHEY, CDR2 SVGAGI. The junction had 3 bases not matched to a gene; V was cut back by 2 bases and J by 0 bases. This CDR3 region has 15 residues. CDR3 DNA sequence: TGTGCCAGCAGTTACGGGGGGACAGGCTCCTACGAGCAGTACTTC. Translating it yields CASSYGGTGSYEQYF.

CDR3 DNA: TGTGCCAGCAGCCCCGGGGGGATTCAAGAGACCCAGTACTTC. This codes for CASSPGGIQETQYF. The rearrangement joins TRBV13 to TRBJ2-5; the match to TRBD2 covers 7 bases. V lost 5 bases to trimming and J lost 2 bases; unmatched junction nucleotides: 5. The CDR3 loop spans 14 amino acids. The germline CDR1 and CDR2 sequences are PRHDT and FYEKMQ (reference sequence).

This clone was seen once. This chain joins TRBV30 and TRBJ1-3; unclear D gene. Germline values: CDR1 GTSNPN, CDR2 SVGIG (reference sequence). V shed 4 bases and J shed 0 bases, with 10 bases lying between them. This CDR3 is 14 amino acids long. The CDR3 spells CAWNEENSGNTIYF. CDR3 in DNA: TGTGCCTGGAATGAGGAGAACTCTGGAAACACCATATATTTT.

The chain uses TRBV12-3 or TRBV12-4 and TRBJ2-1; D perhaps matches TRBD2 (6 bases). The CDR3 runs to 13 residues. Trimming took off 8 bases at V and 8 bases at J, with 16 bases between the two ends. For the CDR3, the DNA is TGTGCCAGCGACCTAGTGCGGGGATATGAGCAGTTCTTC. Protein: CASDLVRGYEQFF.